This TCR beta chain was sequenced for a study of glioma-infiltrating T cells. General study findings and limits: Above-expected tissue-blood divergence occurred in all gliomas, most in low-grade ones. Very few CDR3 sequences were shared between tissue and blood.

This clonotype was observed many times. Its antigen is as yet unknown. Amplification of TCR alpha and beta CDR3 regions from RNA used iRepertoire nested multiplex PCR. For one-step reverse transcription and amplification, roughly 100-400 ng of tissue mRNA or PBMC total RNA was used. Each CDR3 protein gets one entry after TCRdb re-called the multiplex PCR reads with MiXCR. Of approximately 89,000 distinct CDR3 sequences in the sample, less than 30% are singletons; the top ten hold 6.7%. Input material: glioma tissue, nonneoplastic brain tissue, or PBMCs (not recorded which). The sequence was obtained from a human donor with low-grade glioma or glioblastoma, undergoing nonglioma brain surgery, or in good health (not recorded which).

CDR3 nucleotides: TGCAGTGCTAGTAAGGGAGCTAGCAATCAGCCCCAGCATTTT. It yields the protein CSASKGASNQPQHF. J is TRBJ1-5 and V is TRBV20-1; D uncertain. The CDR3 contains 14 residues. Trimming removed 3 bases at V and 0 bases at J, with 9 bases between. From germline, CDR1 is DFQATT and CDR2 SNEGSKA (reference sequence).